These 6 T cell receptor beta chains share one sample of origin, sequenced in a study of blood T cells in healthy people across ages. Combining a sample-barcoded 5' primer with a J-beta primer mix, a second PCR ran for roughly 7 to 12 cycles. One entry per CDR3 protein results from TCRdb running MiXCR on the 5' RACE reads. The sample contains 550,000 to 600,000 distinct CDR3 sequences, about 25% of which appear only once. The sample comprised blood. The source of these receptors is a woman in her seventies in good health.

V usage is TRBV10-3 and J usage is TRBJ2-4; D not resolved. CDR3 length: 13 residues. V was pared by 7 bases and J by 8 bases, with 15 bases between. From germline, CDR1 is ENHRY and CDR2 SYGVKD. CDR3 region: CAINDGPPDIQYF. The CDR3 DNA follows: TGTGCCATCAATGATGGGCCGCCGGACATTCAGTACTTC.

This chain joins TRBV5-1 and TRBJ1-2; a weak D match, TRBD1 (5 bases). The CDR3 consists of 14 residues. Trimming pared 5 bases from V and 5 bases from J, leaving 16 bases between. Germline CDR1 is SGHRS and CDR2 is YFSETQ. DNA for the CDR3: TGCGCCAGCAGTTCCCTAGGGGTCGGGTATGGCTACACCTTC. As protein: CASSSLGVGYGYTF.

This chain connects TRBV6-1 to TRBJ1-2, with 7 bases fitting TRBD1. V shed 6 bases and J 4 bases; nucleotides not matched to a gene: 8. CDR1 MNHNS and CDR2 SASEGT come from the germline V gene. The CDR3 sequence is 14 residues long. CDR3 region: CASRRQGVSYGYTF. The CDR3 DNA reads as TGTGCCAGCAGACGACAGGGTGTGAGCTATGGCTACACCTTC.

Only a few counts were recorded for this clonotype. V usage is TRBV25-1 and J usage is TRBJ2-6; no definite D call. The CDR3 has 13 residues. The V end was cut by 3 bases, the J end by 4 bases, with 4 bases between. The germline CDR1 and CDR2 sequences are MGHDK and SYGVNS. The CDR3 sequence: CASSEYGANVLTF. The CDR3 region has the DNA TGTGCCAGCAGTGAGTACGGGGCCAACGTCCTGACTTTC.

There are a few counts of this clonotype. The CDR3 coding sequence is TGCAGCGCCGGAACCGGGGCAGAGACCCAGTACTTC. Its translation is CSAGTGAETQYF. The chain is built from TRBV29-1 and TRBJ2-5; the D gene could be TRBD1 or TRBD2 (5 bases each). The V gene lost 7 bases and the J gene lost 4 bases, with 13 bases spanning the gap. The CDR3 loop spans 12 amino acids. CDR1 is SQVTM, CDR2 ANQGSEA, per germline.

This clonotype was seen at least ten times. The V gene is TRBV12-3 or TRBV12-4, the J gene TRBJ1-2, with D maybe TRBD1 (6 bases). V was shortened by 6 bases and J by 7 bases, with 12 bases between the two germline ends. This CDR3 has 12 residues. This CDR3 is CASRRGLGGYTF. DNA of the CDR3: TGTGCCAGCAGGAGGGGGTTAGGTGGCTACACCTTC.